The TCR beta chain under discussion was sequenced for a study of blood T cell repertoires in COVID-19. The repertoire was sequenced with immunoSEQ multiplex PCR; TCRdb's copy has only in-frame clones and lacks some. The sample carries 250,000 to 300,000 clones, around 83% recorded once. Germline loops: CDR1 SGHVS, CDR2 FNYEAQ. The V gene lost 5 bases and the J gene lost 5 bases, with 13 bases spanning the gap. The CDR3 covers 14 residues. The receptor was isolated from a man younger than 30 with active or convalescent COVID-19. The chain carries TRBV7-6 and TRBJ2-1; D possibly corresponds to TRBD2 (5 bases). What was sequenced was peripheral blood. The chain's CDR3 is CASSPSTTNNEQFF. The CDR3 region has the DNA TGTGCCAGCAGCCCCTCGACTACAAACAATGAGCAGTTCTTC.